Detailed here is one T cell receptor beta chain. Its target is not known. Profiled with immunoSEQ multiplex PCR; TCRdb holds only in-frame clones, not every one. The repertoire includes about 420,000 clones, more than 75% of them detected once, and 3.6% sits in the top ten. Trimming shortened V by 3 bases and J by 2 bases, and 13 bases separated the two germline ends. Germline CDR1 SGDLS, CDR2 YYNGEE. This CDR3 is 15 amino acids long. The treatment denotes: 19 received Ad26.COV2.S at low or high dose, single or two shots; five or six received placebo; per-sample allocation not given. All samples were drawn on day 63, counting from the first vaccine or placebo injection. This sample was taken from a study of Ad26.COV2.S vaccination and SARS-CoV-2 variants. Study context: By the intramuscular route, Ad26.COV2.S was given once, or twice 56 days apart.

Study-level points and caveats: Placebo recipients trailed vaccine recipients in spike-specific TCR breadth. Non-spike TCR breadth did not differ much between vaccine and placebo recipients. Estimates derived from TCR breadth and depth analyses may have underestimated total T cell responses.

The V call is TRBV9, the J call TRBJ2-3, with D maybe TRBD1 (6 bases). The TCR sequence derives from a person between 18 and 65 years old who received the Ad26.COV2.S COVID-19 vaccine or a placebo. The sequences come from peripheral blood, collected in a trial of Ad26.COV2.S vaccine versus placebo. CDR3 nucleotides: TGTGCCAGCAGCGCTATGGACAGAAACACAGATACGCAGTATTTT. Amino acids: CASSAMDRNTDTQYF.